These 19 T cell receptor beta chains came from one sample sequenced in a study of radiotherapy plus CTLA-4 blockade in lung cancer. The assay was immunoSEQ multiplex PCR, and TCRdb's table has in-frame clones only and misses some. Of 50,000 to 70,000 clones listed, almost 85% were seen once; the top ten hold less than 7.5%. Sequenced material: peripheral blood, taken from a patient treated with radiotherapy plus ipilimumab. These receptors came from a human donor with non-small cell lung cancer whose response to radiotherapy plus ipilimumab could not be evaluated.

This chain joins TRBV27 and TRBJ2-2; 9 positions match TRBD1. The CDR3 runs to 16 residues. Trimming at V came to 4 bases and at J to 5 bases, leaving 8 bases not matched to a gene. CDR1 MNHEY and CDR2 SMNVEV come from the germline V gene (reference sequence). DNA of the CDR3: TGTGCCAGCAGTTACGCTCGGACAGGGGAGACCGGGGAGCTGTTTTTT. This encodes CASSYARTGETGELFF.

The rearrangement links TRBV7-2 to TRBJ2-1; 11 nucleotides agree with TRBD2. The trim removed 5 bases at V and 7 bases at J, leaving 10 bases unmatched. Germline V CDR1 and CDR2: SGHTA, FQGNSA. The CDR3 is made up of 16 amino acids. The CDR3 region has the DNA TGTGCCAGCAGCGTCGGACTAGCGGGTACGGGGAATGAGCAGTTCTTC. Protein product: CASSVGLAGTGNEQFF.

This clone is a singleton in its sample. The V call is TRBV18, the J call TRBJ1-5; weak D call: TRBD1 (6 bases). CDR1 is KGHSH and CDR2 is LQKENI in the germline V gene. The CDR3 has 15 residues. Trimming cost V 3 bases and J 7 bases, with 16 bases left between them. CDR3 sequence reads: CASSPSGQVDQPQHF. For the CDR3, the DNA is TGTGCCAGCTCACCGTCGGGACAAGTTGACCAGCCCCAGCATTTT.

V is TRBV15 and J is TRBJ2-1; no clear D. The CDR3 loop spans 13 amino acids. Looked up from germline, CDR1 is LNHNV and CDR2 is YYDKDF (reference sequence). The V end was cut by 1 base, the J end by 4 bases, with 5 bases between. The CDR3 loop is CATSRVQYNEQFF. The CDR3 DNA sequence: TGTGCCACCAGCAGAGTACAATACAATGAGCAGTTCTTC.

On this clone itself: An end of the junction differs from the germline gene, which may be a read error. The chain joins TRBV2 to TRBJ1-1; TRBD1 agrees at 7 bases. The V gene's germline CDR1 is SNHLY and CDR2 FYNNEI. The length of the CDR3 is 14 residues. The CDR3 nucleotides read TGTGCCAGCAGCGAAGGGGGCGCCGGCACTGAAGCTTTCTTT. Its translation: CASSEGGAGTEAFF.

Worth noting for this clone: At one of its ends the junction is not consistent with the germline gene, which may arise from a read error. The chain joins TRBV6-5 to TRBJ2-1; unclear D gene. Germline values: CDR1 MNHEY, CDR2 SVGAGI. This CDR3 is built from 15 residues. For the CDR3, the DNA is TGTGCCAGCAGCCCGACTGGATCGTCCTCCAATGAGCAGTTCTTC. It is translated as CASSPTGSSSNEQFF.

This chain joins TRBV18 and TRBJ2-1; 7 bases match TRBD2. With V trimmed by 0 bases and J by 9 bases, 11 bases remained unmatched. Germline V CDR1 and CDR2: KGHSH, LQKENI. CDR3 length equals 16 residues. Here the CDR3 DNA reads TGTGCCAGCTCACCACCGGCGGGAGTTCTTCACGGTGAGCAGTTCTTC. Protein sequence: CASSPPAGVLHGEQFF.

V and J are TRBV6-5 and TRBJ2-7; 12 positions agree with TRBD1. This CDR3 comprises 15 residues. The junction had 2 bases not matched to a gene; V was cut back by 0 bases and J by 5 bases. Germline V gene lookup returns CDR1 MNHEY and CDR2 SVGAGI. The CDR3 loop is CASSYSRDRGHEQYF. In DNA form, the CDR3 reads TGTGCCAGCAGTTACTCCCGGGACAGGGGGCACGAGCAGTACTTC.

The chain couples TRBV7-2 to TRBJ2-7; the match to TRBD2 covers 10 bases. The CDR3 runs 16 residues. In germline, CDR1 is SGHTA, CDR2 FQGNSA. Trimming at V came to 1 base and at J to 3 bases, leaving 6 bases not matched to a gene. This chain's CDR3 is CASSLVAASGGYEQYF. Written as DNA, the CDR3 is TGTGCCAGCAGCTTAGTGGCGGCTAGCGGGGGCTACGAGCAGTACTTC.

The gene calls are TRBV5-1 and TRBJ1-4; weak D call: TRBD1 (5 bases). Trimming shortened V by 4 bases and J by 7 bases, and 11 bases separated the two germline ends. The CDR3 is 13 amino acids. Germline V gives CDR1 SGHRS, CDR2 YFSETQ. The CDR3 sequence: CASSPGGGEKLFF. CDR3 bases: TGCGCCAGCAGCCCTGGGGGGGGTGAAAAACTGTTTTTT.

The rearrangement links TRBV19 to TRBJ1-2; 12 bases fit TRBD1. Per germline, CDR1 LNHDA and CDR2 SQIVND (reference sequence). The J segment lost 3 bases and the V segment lost 6 bases, leaving 5 bases of the junction unmatched. This CDR3 comprises 15 residues. The CDR3 bases are TGTGCCAGTAGAGAAGGGACAGGGGGCGACTATGGCTACACCTTC. Amino acid sequence: CASREGTGGDYGYTF.

The chain combines TRBV28 with TRBJ1-2; the match to TRBD1 covers 7 bases. Germline loops: CDR1 MDHEN, CDR2 SYDVKM. The trim removed 4 bases at V and 6 bases at J, leaving 8 bases unmatched. The CDR3 consists of 14 residues. The CDR3 DNA is TGTGCCAGCAGTTCCCTAGACAGGGTTAATGGCTACACCTTC. It encodes CASSSLDRVNGYTF.

This clone was observed a few times. The chain has TRBV4-3 and TRBJ2-5; TRBD2 aligns across 8 bases. The CDR3 is made up of 16 amino acids. Germline-derived CDR1 and CDR2 are LGHNA and YSLEER. V gave up 0 bases and J gave up 5 bases; unmatched junction bases: 8. In nucleotides, the CDR3 is TGCGCCAGCAGCCAAGAGGGACGGGGGGGCACCGAGACCCAGTACTTC. This codes for CASSQEGRGGTETQYF.

The rearrangement links TRBV6-5 to TRBJ1-5; TRBD1 matches at 7 bases. CDR3 length: 16 residues. Germline V gene data show CDR1 as MNHEY and CDR2 as SVGAGI. V gave up 2 bases and J gave up 7 bases; unmatched junction bases: 11. As DNA, the CDR3 is TGTGCCAGCAGTTACGGTACAGGGGAATGGGGACAGCCCCAGCATTTT. This codes for CASSYGTGEWGQPQHF.

The rearrangement joins TRBV18 to TRBJ2-1; 10 positions match TRBD2. The germline V gene encodes CDR1 KGHSH and CDR2 LQKENI. V gave up 3 bases and J gave up 3 bases; unmatched junction bases: 2. The CDR3 contains 15 residues. The DNA for the CDR3 is TGTGCCAGCTCACCCCCTAGCGGGAGCTACAATGAGCAGTTCTTC. Translating it yields CASSPPSGSYNEQFF.

This clone showed up just a few times. The chain couples TRBV7-7 to TRBJ2-1; the match to TRBD1 covers 10 bases. Germline trimming cut 4 bases from V and 8 bases from J; bases unmatched to any gene: 2. The germline V gene has CDR1 SSHAT and CDR2 FNYEAQ (reference sequence). This CDR3 is 13 amino acids long. The CDR3 DNA is TGTGCCAGCAGCTCGGACAGGGGGGATGAGCAGTTCTTC. Its protein product is CASSSDRGDEQFF.

This clone has just one count. J is TRBJ1-1 and V is TRBV6-5; 7 nucleotides align to TRBD1. Germline trimming cut 8 bases from V and 4 bases from J; bases unmatched to any gene: 10. The CDR3 is made up of 14 amino acids. Germline V gives CDR1 MNHEY, CDR2 SVGAGI. As DNA, the CDR3 is TGTGCCAGCTCCCCGGACAGGAGGGGCACTGAAGCTTTCTTT. Its protein product is CASSPDRRGTEAFF.

This chain links TRBV4-1 with TRBJ1-2; D possibly corresponds to TRBD1 (6 bases). CDR3 length equals 15 residues. The germline gives CDR1 MGHRA, CDR2 YSYEKL. V was cut by 2 bases and J by 3 bases, with 13 bases left in between. This chain's CDR3 is CASSQSVGQYYGYTF. CDR3 coding DNA: TGCGCCAGCAGCCAATCCGTTGGACAGTACTATGGCTACACCTTC.

This chain uses TRBV5-7 with TRBJ1-4, with D possibly being TRBD1 (5 bases). TRBV5-7 is annotated as an ORF whose role is uncertain. The CDR3 loop spans 15 amino acids. V gave up 6 bases and J gave up 2 bases, with 14 bases separating them. The DNA for the CDR3 is TGTGCCAGCACCCCTTGGGGGGGGACTAATGAAAAACTGTTTTTT. This sequence encodes CASTPWGGTNEKLFF.